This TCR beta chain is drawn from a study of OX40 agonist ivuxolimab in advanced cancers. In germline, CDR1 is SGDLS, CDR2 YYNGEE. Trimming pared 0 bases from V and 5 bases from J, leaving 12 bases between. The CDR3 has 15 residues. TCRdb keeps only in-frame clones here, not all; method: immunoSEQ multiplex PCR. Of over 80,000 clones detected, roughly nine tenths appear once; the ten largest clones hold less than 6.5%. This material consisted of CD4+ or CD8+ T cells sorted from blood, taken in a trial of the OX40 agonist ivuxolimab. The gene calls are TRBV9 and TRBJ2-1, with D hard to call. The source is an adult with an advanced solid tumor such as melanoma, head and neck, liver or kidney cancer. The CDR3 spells CASSVDPLLDNEQFF. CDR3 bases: TGTGCCAGCAGCGTAGATCCCCTTTTGGACAATGAGCAGTTCTTC.